The 27 T cell receptor beta chains reported below all come from one sample, sequenced in a study of Ad26.COV2.S vaccination and SARS-CoV-2 variants. Generated by immunoSEQ multiplex PCR, the TCRdb table keeps only in-frame clones and is missing some. Found here are roughly 320,000 clones, more than 70% of them singletons; the top ten hold roughly 1.9%. The treatment here: around 19 received Ad26.COV2.S at low or high dose, single or two shots; about 5 received placebo; per-sample allocation not given. Sample collection was performed on day 63 after the first vaccine or placebo injection. Sample: peripheral blood, taken in a trial of Ad26.COV2.S vaccine versus placebo. The receptors derive from a person aged 18-60 years who received the Ad26.COV2.S COVID-19 vaccine or a placebo.

The chain employs TRBV5-1 and TRBJ2-7; possibly TRBD1 for D (6 bases). V dropped 0 bases and J dropped 3 bases, with 19 bases sitting between them. There are 17 residues in the CDR3. CDR1 is SGHRS, CDR2 YFSETQ, per germline. The CDR3 DNA follows: TGCGCCAGCAGCTTGGCCGACAGGACAGATCTTGTCTACGAGCAGTACTTC. As protein: CASSLADRTDLVYEQYF.

This chain links TRBV9 with TRBJ1-5; D remains ambiguous. Trimming took 0 bases from V and 4 from J, leaving 5 bases between them. The germline V gene encodes CDR1 SGDLS and CDR2 YYNGEE. CDR3 length equals 13 residues. CDR3 bases: TGTGCCAGCAGCGTAGATGAGAATCAGCCCCAGCATTTT. Residues: CASSVDENQPQHF.

The chain is built from TRBV3-1 (or the pseudogene TRBV3-2) and TRBJ2-3; TRBD2 is a possible D gene (6 bases). This CDR3 contains 14 residues. Germline V gene lookup returns CDR1 LGHDT and CDR2 YNNKEL (reference sequence). The germline V and J ends were trimmed by 7 bases and 2 bases, with 13 bases remaining between them. The DNA for the CDR3 is TGTGCCAGCACCCCCCGGGAGTACACAGATACGCAGTATTTT. It codes for CASTPREYTDTQYF.

V is TRBV12-5 and J is TRBJ2-2; 12 nucleotides align to TRBD1. The CDR3 is made up of 23 amino acids. V lost 4 bases, J lost 5 bases, and 26 bases stayed unmatched. The germline V gene has CDR1 LGHNT and CDR2 FRNRAP. CDR3 sequence (DNA): TGTGCTAGTGGTTCCACTCCGGGACAGGGGGCTTCGGGCGTCGTCCTCGGGACCGGGGAGCTGTTTTTT. This codes for CASGSTPGQGASGVVLGTGELFF.

This rearrangement joins TRBV4-3 to TRBJ2-6; D gene ambiguous. The ends were cut back, 2 bases at V and 0 bases at J, with 11 bases in the middle. The CDR3 has 17 amino acids. Germline V gene lookup returns CDR1 LGHNA and CDR2 YSLEER. The DNA of the CDR3 is TGCGCCAGCAGCCAACGGACGTCTAGCTCTGGGGCCAACGTCCTGACTTTC. The encoded protein is CASSQRTSSSGANVLTF.

This chain joins TRBV19 and TRBJ1-1, with D unresolved. This CDR3 region has 12 residues. Per the germline V gene, CDR1 is LNHDA and CDR2 is SQIVND (reference sequence). The V end was cut by 4 bases, the J end by 7 bases, with 10 bases between. The CDR3 nucleotides are TGTGCCAGTAGTAGGGCGACGTTTGAAGCTTTCTTT. Translation: CASSRATFEAFF. Drawing the rest from reference TRBV19 and TRBJ1-1, the complete variable domain is DGGITQSPKYLFRKEGQNVTLSCEQNLNHDAMYWYRQDPGQGLRLIYYSQIVNDFQKGDIAEGYSVSREKKESFPLTVTSAQKNPTAFYLCASSRATFEAFFGQGTRLTVV.

The chain has TRBV4-1 and TRBJ2-3, with TRBD2 as a possible D gene (5 bases). The V end lost 0 bases, the J end lost 6 bases, and 13 bases lay between the germline ends. CDR1 is MGHRA and CDR2 is YSYEKL in the germline V gene. The length of the CDR3 is 15 residues. In DNA form, the CDR3 reads TGCGCCAGCAGCCAAGATCGCGGGCTCGCGGATACGCAGTATTTT. This translates into CASSQDRGLADTQYF.

This clone showed up just once. The chain employs TRBV7-8 and TRBJ2-5; 7 bases are shared with TRBD1. V lost 5 bases to trimming and J lost 3 bases; unmatched junction nucleotides: 9. From germline, CDR1 is SGHVS and CDR2 FQNEAQ. The CDR3 covers 15 residues. The CDR3, as DNA: TGTGCCAGCAGCGCACCCGGGACAGACAAAGAGACCCAGTACTTC. This gives the protein CASSAPGTDKETQYF.

The rearrangement joins TRBV5-6 to TRBJ1-2, with a weak D call TRBD1 (5 bases). Germline loops: CDR1 SGHDT, CDR2 YYEEEE. This CDR3 is built from 15 residues. Trimming removed 4 bases at V and 4 bases at J, with 17 bases between. CDR3 in amino acids: CASSPPSQDLYGYTF. The CDR3 bases are TGTGCCAGCAGCCCCCCGTCACAGGACCTCTATGGCTACACCTTC.

This clone occurred a few times. This sequence joins TRBV2 and TRBJ2-7, with 9 bases aligning to TRBD1. From germline, CDR1 is SNHLY and CDR2 FYNNEI. Trimming cost V 5 bases and J 5 bases; bases outside gene matches: 4. This CDR3 contains 13 residues. The CDR3, as DNA: TGTGCCAGCAGTAAAGACAGGGGGGACGAGCAGTACTTC. It yields the protein CASSKDRGDEQYF.

The genes are TRBV19 and TRBJ1-5; 7 bases are a match to TRBD1. This CDR3 is built from 16 residues. Looked up from germline, CDR1 is LNHDA and CDR2 is SQIVND (reference sequence). V shed 2 bases and J 4 bases; nucleotides not matched to a gene: 8. The CDR3 coding sequence is TGTGCCAGTAGTATAACAGGGGCGAAACAAAATCAGCCCCAGCATTTT. Protein product: CASSITGAKQNQPQHF.

In DNA form, the CDR3 reads TGTGCCAGCAGCGTAGGGGCACTGGGAAACTATGGCTACACCTTC. Translated: CASSVGALGNYGYTF. The chain couples TRBV9 to TRBJ1-2; D not certain. Deletions cut 0 bases from V and 2 bases from J, with 11 bases between. The CDR3 runs to 15 residues. Germline values: CDR1 SGDLS, CDR2 YYNGEE.

The rearrangement uses TRBV11-2 and TRBJ2-5; D gene uncertain. The CDR3 consists of 13 residues. Per germline, CDR1 SGHAT and CDR2 FQNNGV. V was trimmed by 2 bases and J by 4 bases, leaving 8 bases between them. The DNA for the CDR3 is TGTGCCAGCAGCTTAATGTTTCTAGAGACCCAGTACTTC. Amino acid sequence: CASSLMFLETQYF.

J is TRBJ1-5 and V is TRBV19; maybe TRBD1 (5 bases). Trimming took 3 bases from V and 7 from J, leaving 10 bases between them. Looked up from germline, CDR1 is LNHDA and CDR2 is SQIVND (reference sequence). This CDR3 is 13 amino acids long. The CDR3 DNA is TGTGCCAGTAGTATCAGGGAGGGGCAGCCCCAGCATTTT. It translates to CASSIREGQPQHF.

This sequence joins TRBV11-2 and TRBJ1-5; D is unclear. Trimming pared 5 bases from V and 4 bases from J, leaving 15 bases between. CDR3 length: 15 residues. CDR1 is SGHAT, CDR2 FQNNGV, per germline. CDR3 in amino acids: CASSPFEGRNQPQHF. CDR3 coding DNA: TGTGCCAGCAGCCCCTTTGAGGGTAGAAATCAGCCCCAGCATTTT.

The chain carries TRBV6-2 or TRBV6-3 and TRBJ1-2; the D gene is possibly TRBD1 (6 bases). With 2 bases removed from V and 5 bases from J, the gap between germline ends came to 21 bases. This CDR3 contains 17 residues. Germline loops: CDR1 MNHEY, CDR2 SVGEGT. The CDR3, as DNA: TGTGCCAGCAGTTACGTCCGGGACACCAATCAAAAGTATGGCTACACCTTC. It is translated as CASSYVRDTNQKYGYTF.

V gene TRBV12-3 or TRBV12-4 combines with J gene TRBJ2-7; D remains unclear. This CDR3 comprises 12 residues. V lost 3 bases and J lost 4, with 7 bases in between. This chain's CDR3 is CASSLMGYEQYF. The CDR3 coding sequence is TGTGCCAGCAGTTTGATGGGATACGAGCAGTACTTC.

The chain is built from TRBV3-1 (or the pseudogene TRBV3-2) and TRBJ1-1; possible D gene TRBD1, 5 bases. The CDR3 is 14 amino acids. The germline CDR1 and CDR2 sequences are LGHDT and YNNKEL (reference sequence). The V and J ends lost 2 bases and 7 bases respectively, with 14 bases between them. In nucleotides, the CDR3 is TGTGCCAGCAGCCAATACCAGGGACCCCGTGAAGCTTTCTTT. Amino acids: CASSQYQGPREAFF.

This chain connects TRBV5-4 to TRBJ1-1; D is perhaps TRBD1 (5 bases). Germline values: CDR1 SGHNT, CDR2 YYREEE (reference sequence). V was cut by 1 base and J by 9 bases, with 13 bases left in between. The CDR3 has 13 residues. The CDR3 coding sequence is TGTGCCAGCAGCTTGTTGGGGACTGGGAAAGCTTTCTTT. Protein sequence: CASSLLGTGKAFF.

The gene calls are TRBV27 and TRBJ1-1, with D possibly TRBD1 on 5 matching bases. Germline loops: CDR1 MNHEY, CDR2 SMNVEV (reference sequence). V lost 3 bases and J lost 9, with 14 bases in between. The CDR3 extends over 13 amino acids. DNA for the CDR3: TGTGCCAGCAGTTTGGGGCGGCAGAGGAAAGCTTTCTTT. Amino acids: CASSLGRQRKAFF.

The chain carries TRBV11-3 and TRBJ2-1; TRBD1 agrees at 8 bases. The CDR3 loop spans 14 amino acids. The V gene's germline CDR1 is SGHNT and CDR2 YENEEA. V was pared by 4 bases and J by 3 bases, with 2 bases of the junction left unmatched. The CDR3 region has the DNA TGTGCCAGCAGCTCCACAGGGGGCTACAATGAGCAGTTCTTC. It specifies CASSSTGGYNEQFF.

The V and J genes are TRBV18 and TRBJ1-1, with D possibly TRBD1 on 6 matching bases. The CDR3 totals 16 residues. V shed 3 bases and J shed 3 bases, with 17 bases lying between them. Per the germline V gene, CDR1 is KGHSH and CDR2 is LQKENI. This CDR3 reads CASSPYRQGQDTEAFF. The CDR3 DNA follows: TGTGCCAGCTCACCGTACCGCCAGGGGCAAGACACTGAAGCTTTCTTT.

The chain employs TRBV5-4 and TRBJ2-1; 8 bases line up with TRBD2. Trimming took 0 bases from V and 4 from J; bases not matched to a gene: 6. Germline CDR1 is SGHNT and CDR2 is YYREEE (reference sequence). The CDR3 is 16 residues long. The CDR3 region is CASSLGRGALYNEQFF. The DNA for the CDR3 is TGTGCCAGCAGCTTGGGGCGGGGGGCCCTATACAATGAGCAGTTCTTC.

The CDR3 region has the DNA TGTGCCTGGAGTGTAGGGACTAGTGCGTTCTTC. Protein: CAWSVGTSAFF. The chain employs TRBV30 and TRBJ2-1; 8 bases map to TRBD2. With V trimmed by 0 bases and J by 15 bases, 4 bases remained unmatched. The germline V gene has CDR1 GTSNPN and CDR2 SVGIG (reference sequence). This CDR3 contains 11 residues.

This clone was picked up one time. V and J are TRBV18 and TRBJ2-1; D might be TRBD1 (6 bases). Germline V gene data show CDR1 as KGHSH and CDR2 as LQKENI. Between the trimmed V and J ends, which lost 3 bases and 1 base, there was a span of 10 bases. The CDR3 length is 15 residues. The CDR3 region has the DNA TGTGCCAGCTCACCGCAGGGGTTTTCCTACAATGAGCAGTTCTTC. Translating it yields CASSPQGFSYNEQFF. Looking up the rest from reference TRBV18 and TRBJ2-1 gives the full variable domain: NAGVMQNPRHLVRRRGQEARLRCSPMKGHSHVYWYRQLPEEGLKFMVYLQKENIIDESGMPKERFSAEFPKEGPSILRIQQVVRGDSAAYFCASSPQGFSYNEQFFGPGTRLTVL.

The genes are TRBV6-1 and TRBJ2-5; D is unclear. The CDR3 runs 14 residues. Germline V gene data show CDR1 as MNHNS and CDR2 as SASEGT. The V and J ends lost 0 bases and 1 base respectively, with 6 bases between them. CDR3 sequence (DNA): TGTGCCAGCAGTGAAGCGCTGGGCCAAGAGACCCAGTACTTC. Translation gives CASSEALGQETQYF.

This clone has only one observation. V and J are TRBV11-1 and TRBJ2-7; 11 nucleotides align to TRBD1. CDR1 and CDR2 from the germline V gene are SGHAT and FQDESV (reference sequence). V lost 8 bases and J lost 9; bases outside the gene matches: 9. There are 13 residues in the CDR3. CDR3 sequence reads: CASGGTGGERQYF. The CDR3 nucleotides read TGTGCCAGCGGCGGGACAGGGGGGGAAAGGCAGTACTTC.